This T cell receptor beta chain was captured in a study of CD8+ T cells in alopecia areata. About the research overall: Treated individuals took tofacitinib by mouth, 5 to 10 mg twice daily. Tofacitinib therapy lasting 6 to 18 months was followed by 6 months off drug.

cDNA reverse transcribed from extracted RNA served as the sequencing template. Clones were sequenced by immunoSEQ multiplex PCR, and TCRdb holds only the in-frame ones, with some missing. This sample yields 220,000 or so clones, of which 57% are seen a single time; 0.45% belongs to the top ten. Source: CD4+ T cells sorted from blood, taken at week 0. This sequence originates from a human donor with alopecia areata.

The CDR3 sequence: CASSYQREGLGQYF. Here the CDR3 DNA reads TGTGCCAGCAGTTATCAGCGGGAGGGCCTGGGGCAGTACTTC. The chain recombines TRBV2 with TRBJ2-7, with 10 bases aligning to TRBD2. The CDR3 is 14 residues long. Germline values: CDR1 SNHLY, CDR2 FYNNEI. V shed 5 bases and J 9 bases; nucleotides not matched to a gene: 10. Full variable domain (missing parts from reference TRBV2 and TRBJ2-7): EPEVTQTPSHQVTQMGQEVILRCVPISNHLYFYWYRQILGQKVEFLVSFYNNEISEKSEIFDDQFSVERPDGSNFTLKIRSTKLEDSAMYFCASSYQREGLGQYFGPGTRLTVT.